This entry lists 29 T cell receptor beta chains sequenced from one sample in a study of long-term antiretroviral therapy in people with HIV. The authors ran the immunoSEQ assay, v3.0, at survey level. Here immunoSEQ multiplex PCR was the method, and the copy in TCRdb shows in-frame clones only, minus some. Among more than 15,000 clones listed, about 94% were seen once. The material sequenced was unsorted PBMCs, taken roughly 6.2 years after starting antiretroviral therapy. The receptor set was obtained from a woman in her 50s with HIV.

This chain uses TRBV15 with TRBJ2-1, with 8 bases identical to TRBD1. Germline V gene lookup returns CDR1 LNHNV and CDR2 YYDKDF (reference sequence). The CDR3 runs to 13 residues. V was pared by 4 bases and J by 10 bases, with 6 bases of the junction left unmatched. The CDR3: CATSMTGVGEQFF. The CDR3 DNA sequence: TGTGCCACCAGCATGACAGGGGTTGGGGAGCAGTTCTTC.

V and J are TRBV5-5 and TRBJ2-7; the match to TRBD1 covers 9 bases. The CDR3 covers 15 residues. Trimming cost V 3 bases and J 0 bases; bases outside gene matches: 4. CDR1 is SGHKS and CDR2 is YYEKEE in the germline V gene (reference sequence). CDR3 nucleotides: TGTGCCAGCAGCTGGGGACAGGGTGGCTCCTACGAGCAGTACTTC. Its translation is CASSWGQGGSYEQYF.

This chain joins TRBV6-5 and TRBJ2-7; D possibly uses TRBD1 or TRBD2 (5 bases each). V lost 3 bases and J 3 bases, leaving 18 bases between the germline ends. From germline, CDR1 is MNHEY and CDR2 SVGAGI. This CDR3 comprises 16 residues. The CDR3 sequence: CASSYSGPGTGYEQYF. In nucleotides, the CDR3 is TGTGCCAGCAGTTATAGTGGACCCGGGACGGGCTACGAGCAGTACTTC.

The chain links TRBV28 to TRBJ1-5; 7 bases align to TRBD1. The V and J ends lost 6 bases and 6 bases, in that order; junction bases with no gene match: 8. Germline V gene sequence: CDR1 MDHEN, CDR2 SYDVKM. The CDR3 runs 14 residues. The CDR3 coding sequence is TGTGCCAGCAGCACCTCAGGGGGATCTCAGCCCCAGCATTTT. Protein: CASSTSGGSQPQHF.

A single count supports this clone. The V gene is TRBV29-1, the J gene TRBJ2-2; D perhaps matches TRBD1 (6 bases). Germline loops: CDR1 SQVTM, CDR2 ANQGSEA. Trimming took 3 bases from V and 6 from J, leaving 8 bases between them. CDR3 length: 12 residues. CDR3 coding DNA: TGCAGCGTTGACAGGGGCTCCGGGGAGCTGTTTTTT. It is translated as CSVDRGSGELFF.

V is TRBV21-1 and J is TRBJ1-1. TRBV21-1 has pseudogene status. There are 17 residues in the CDR3. As DNA, the CDR3 is TGTGCCAGCACCGAACGACGGGGGAGACTACAGAACACTGAAGCTTTCTTT. Residues: CASTERRGRLQNTEAFF.

This chain connects TRBV20-1 to TRBJ1-1; D unresolved. This CDR3 is built from 10 residues. The V gene's germline CDR1 is DFQATT and CDR2 SNEGSKA (reference sequence). V lost 4 bases and J lost 7, with 7 bases in between. CDR3 DNA sequence: TGCAGTGCTATAGGGATTGAAGCTTTCTTT. Residues: CSAIGIEAFF.

The V call is TRBV6-5, the J call TRBJ2-1; 7 bases map to TRBD1. V lost 5 bases and J lost 2; bases outside the gene matches: 6. The germline gives CDR1 MNHEY, CDR2 SVGAGI. This CDR3 spans 15 amino acids. For the CDR3, the DNA is TGTGCCAGCAGTCTGGGGACAGCCCCCTACAATGAGCAGTTCTTC. Its translation is CASSLGTAPYNEQFF.

The rearrangement uses TRBV18 and TRBJ1-1, with 7 bases matching TRBD1. The CDR3 has 14 residues. Germline V gene sequence: CDR1 KGHSH, CDR2 LQKENI. The trim removed 3 bases at V and 3 bases at J, leaving 4 bases unmatched. The CDR3 protein is CASSPGTAYTEAFF. The CDR3 DNA reads TGTGCCAGCTCACCCGGGACAGCTTACACTGAAGCTTTCTTT. Based on the CDR3 plus reference TRBV18 and TRBJ1-1, the full variable domain is NAGVMQNPRHLVRRRGQEARLRCSPMKGHSHVYWYRQLPEEGLKFMVYLQKENIIDESGMPKERFSAEFPKEGPSILRIQQVVRGDSAAYFCASSPGTAYTEAFFGQGTRLTVV.

The rearrangement joins TRBV28 to TRBJ2-7; 9 bases are shared with TRBD1. The germline V gene encodes CDR1 MDHEN and CDR2 SYDVKM. Losses at the gene ends were 5 bases for V and 3 bases for J; bases not matched to a gene: 11. This CDR3 region has 16 residues. Written as DNA, the CDR3 is TGTGCCAGCAGTCCCTCCTATACAGGGGGCCACTACGAGCAGTACTTC. This encodes CASSPSYTGGHYEQYF.

The V and J genes are TRBV4-2 and TRBJ2-7; D possibly corresponds to TRBD1 (6 bases). This CDR3 has 16 residues. The V end was cut by 0 bases, the J end by 3 bases, with 15 bases between. Germline V CDR1 and CDR2: LGHNA, YNFKEQ. The CDR3 region is CASSQEALEGGYEQYF. In nucleotides, the CDR3 is TGTGCCAGCAGCCAAGAAGCCCTGGAAGGGGGCTACGAGCAGTACTTC.

The V call is TRBV28, the J call TRBJ1-4; D might be TRBD1 (6 bases). Germline V gene lookup returns CDR1 MDHEN and CDR2 SYDVKM. The CDR3 covers 16 residues. V was cut by 6 bases and J by 3 bases, with 17 bases left in between. CDR3 in amino acids: CASSHDRPTANEKLFF. The CDR3 region has the DNA TGTGCCAGCAGCCACGACAGGCCTACAGCTAATGAAAAACTGTTTTTT.

The chain recombines TRBV5-1 with TRBJ2-1, with TRBD1 identical over 8 bases. Germline CDR1 reads SGHRS; CDR2 reads YFSETQ. The CDR3 is made up of 16 amino acids. J gave up 8 bases and V 0 bases, and 10 bases lay outside the gene matches. The CDR3 coding sequence is TGCGCCAGCAGCTTGGTACGGGACAGGCGTCGCGATGAGCAGTTCTTC. This translates into CASSLVRDRRRDEQFF.

The V call is TRBV9, the J call TRBJ2-2; TRBD1 agrees at 7 bases. With 2 bases clipped from V and 6 bases from J, the junction kept 1 base outside the gene matches. Germline V gives CDR1 SGDLS, CDR2 YYNGEE. This CDR3 comprises 13 residues. The CDR3 sequence is CASSVGTAGELFF. The CDR3 DNA reads TGTGCCAGCAGCGTTGGGACAGCCGGGGAGCTGTTTTTT.

V is TRBV19 and J is TRBJ2-1, with D hard to call. CDR3 length: 15 amino acids. V was cut by 8 bases and J by 4 bases, with 18 bases left in between. Germline V gene lookup returns CDR1 LNHDA and CDR2 SQIVND (reference sequence). The CDR3 sequence: CASGPDSRSYNEQFF. The CDR3 nucleotides read TGTGCCAGTGGCCCAGACTCCCGAAGTTACAATGAGCAGTTCTTC.

In nucleotides, the CDR3 is TGTGCCAGCAGTTACGGGACAGGGAGCAGTGAAAAACTGTTTTTT. This encodes CASSYGTGSSEKLFF. The rearrangement links TRBV6-5 to TRBJ1-4; 9 bases align to TRBD1. This CDR3 is built from 15 residues. V gave up 2 bases and J gave up 7 bases; unmatched junction bases: 5. Per the germline V gene, CDR1 is MNHEY and CDR2 is SVGAGI.

This chain connects TRBV11-3 to TRBJ1-1; 8 nucleotides match TRBD1. In germline, CDR1 is SGHNT, CDR2 YENEEA. The CDR3 loop spans 16 amino acids. V trimming: 1 base; J trimming: 0 bases; junction bases outside the gene matches: 4. This CDR3 reads CASSLGGQGLNTEAFF. The CDR3 DNA sequence: TGTGCCAGCAGCTTAGGTGGACAGGGCTTGAACACTGAAGCTTTCTTT.

This chain uses TRBV7-9 with TRBJ1-2, with a weak D call TRBD1 (5 bases). Germline V CDR1 and CDR2: SEHNR, FQNEAQ (reference sequence). V was pared by 1 base and J by 8 bases, with 11 bases between. The CDR3 is made up of 13 amino acids. In DNA form, the CDR3 reads TGTGCCAGCAGCTTAGAGAGGGGCCGGGGCTACACCTTC. Translation gives CASSLERGRGYTF.

A few counts support this clone. V is TRBV18 and J is TRBJ2-7; no firm D call. V dropped 3 bases and J dropped 5 bases, with 11 bases sitting between them. From germline, CDR1 is KGHSH and CDR2 LQKENI. The CDR3 covers 13 residues. CDR3 protein: CASSPGEAHEQYF. The CDR3 DNA reads as TGTGCCAGCTCACCCGGTGAGGCCCACGAGCAGTACTTC.

This chain uses TRBV6-1 with TRBJ2-3, with 7 nucleotides matching TRBD2. V lost 4 bases and J lost 4; bases outside the gene matches: 11. The CDR3 length is 16 residues. Looked up from germline, CDR1 is MNHNS and CDR2 is SASEGT. The CDR3 DNA reads as TGTGCCAGCAGTGGGGGCGCGGGAGAGGGTTCAGATACGCAGTATTTT. Translating gives CASSGGAGEGSDTQYF.

J is TRBJ2-5 and V is TRBV5-1; D gene ambiguous. Near its end, the DNA agrees better with TRBJ2-7, so the J call may be wrong. Germline-derived CDR1 and CDR2 are SGHRS and YFSETQ. CDR3 length equals 12 residues. The CDR3 protein is CASSLSADEQYF. DNA for the CDR3: TGCGCCAGCAGCTTGTCGGCAGACGAGCAGTACTTC.

The chain combines TRBV18 with TRBJ2-1; TRBD1 or TRBD2 may be the D gene (5 bases each). Germline V gene data show CDR1 as KGHSH and CDR2 as LQKENI. V was clipped by 6 bases and J by 7 bases, with 13 bases between them. This CDR3 region has 13 residues. This chain's CDR3 is CASSLAQGNEQFF. The CDR3 nucleotides are TGTGCCAGCTCCCTAGCTCAGGGAAATGAGCAGTTCTTC.

This clone came up once. The V gene is TRBV19, the J gene TRBJ2-1; 11 bases fit TRBD2. CDR1 and CDR2 (germline): LNHDA, SQIVND (reference sequence). With 0 bases clipped from V and 8 bases from J, the junction kept 6 bases outside the gene matches. The CDR3 has 16 residues. The CDR3 sequence: CASSIDTSGSLYEQFF. For the CDR3, the DNA is TGTGCCAGTAGTATAGACACTAGCGGGAGTTTGTATGAGCAGTTCTTC.

The V and J genes are TRBV10-3 and TRBJ2-7; 10 nucleotides align to TRBD1. The CDR3 length is 14 residues. With V trimmed by 7 bases and J by 6 bases, 9 bases remained unmatched. Germline CDR1 reads ENHRY; CDR2 reads SYGVKD. CDR3 amino acids: CAIKRGQGKGEQYF. CDR3 sequence (DNA): TGTGCCATCAAAAGGGGACAGGGGAAGGGCGAGCAGTACTTC.

The chain has TRBV19 and TRBJ1-1, with 8 nucleotides matching TRBD1. V was pared by 0 bases and J by 1 base, with 10 bases of the junction left unmatched. Germline CDR1 LNHDA, CDR2 SQIVND (reference sequence). CDR3 size: 18 residues. The CDR3 reads CASSIDGPGGIGNTEAFF. The CDR3 bases are TGTGCCAGTAGTATAGATGGGCCAGGGGGCATAGGGAACACTGAAGCTTTCTTT.

The rearrangement uses TRBV5-1 and TRBJ2-7; TRBD1 matches 7 bases. This CDR3 is 14 amino acids long. Germline CDR1 SGHRS, CDR2 YFSETQ. Trimming took 7 bases from V and 2 from J; bases not matched to a gene: 9. CDR3 sequence: CASGLQGRAYEQYF. CDR3 DNA: TGCGCCAGCGGGCTACAGGGGCGAGCCTACGAGCAGTACTTC.

This clone has a handful of counts. The CDR3 DNA follows: TGTGCCAGCAGCTTGGGGGCGGGACAGCGGAGCTCCTACGAGCAGTACTTC. Its protein is CASSLGAGQRSSYEQYF. V and J are TRBV5-6 and TRBJ2-7; perhaps TRBD1 as D (7 bases). This CDR3 is built from 17 residues. The V gene lost 0 bases and the J gene lost 0 bases, with 16 bases spanning the gap. Germline lookup yields CDR1 SGHDT and CDR2 YYEEEE. Full variable domain (remainder filled in from reference TRBV5-6 and TRBJ2-7): DAGVTQSPTHLIKTRGQQVTLRCSPKSGHDTVSWYQQALGQGPQFIFQYYEEEERQRGNFPDRFSGHQFPNYSSELNVNALLLGDSALYLCASSLGAGQRSSYEQYFGPGTRLTVT.

The J gene is TRBJ1-2, the V gene TRBV27; D uncertain. The CDR3 has 15 amino acids. V lost 2 bases to trimming and J lost 4 bases, with 14 bases between them. Germline CDR1 and CDR2: MNHEY and SMNVEV (reference sequence). As DNA, the CDR3 is TGTGCCAGCAGTTTAATTGGATCGGTTTCCTATGGCTACACCTTC. This codes for CASSLIGSVSYGYTF.

The chain combines TRBV15 with TRBJ1-1; D gene unclear. Germline CDR1 LNHNV, CDR2 YYDKDF (reference sequence). The germline V and J ends were trimmed by 0 bases and 0 bases, with 11 bases remaining between them. This CDR3 is 16 amino acids long. CDR3 in amino acids: CATSRDLMGMNTEAFF. CDR3 nucleotide sequence: TGTGCCACCAGCAGAGATCTTATGGGCATGAACACTGAAGCTTTCTTT.